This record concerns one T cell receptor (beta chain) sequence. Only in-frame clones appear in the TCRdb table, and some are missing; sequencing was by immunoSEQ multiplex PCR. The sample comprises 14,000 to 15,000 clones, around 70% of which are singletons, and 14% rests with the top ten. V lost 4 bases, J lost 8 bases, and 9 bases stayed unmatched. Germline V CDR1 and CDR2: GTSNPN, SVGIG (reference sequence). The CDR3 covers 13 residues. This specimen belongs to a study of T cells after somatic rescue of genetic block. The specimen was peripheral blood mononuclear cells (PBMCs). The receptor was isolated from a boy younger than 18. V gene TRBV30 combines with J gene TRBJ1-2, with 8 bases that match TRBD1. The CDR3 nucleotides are TGTGCCTGGACCAGAGGACAGGGCGAAGGCTACACCTTC. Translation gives CAWTRGQGEGYTF.